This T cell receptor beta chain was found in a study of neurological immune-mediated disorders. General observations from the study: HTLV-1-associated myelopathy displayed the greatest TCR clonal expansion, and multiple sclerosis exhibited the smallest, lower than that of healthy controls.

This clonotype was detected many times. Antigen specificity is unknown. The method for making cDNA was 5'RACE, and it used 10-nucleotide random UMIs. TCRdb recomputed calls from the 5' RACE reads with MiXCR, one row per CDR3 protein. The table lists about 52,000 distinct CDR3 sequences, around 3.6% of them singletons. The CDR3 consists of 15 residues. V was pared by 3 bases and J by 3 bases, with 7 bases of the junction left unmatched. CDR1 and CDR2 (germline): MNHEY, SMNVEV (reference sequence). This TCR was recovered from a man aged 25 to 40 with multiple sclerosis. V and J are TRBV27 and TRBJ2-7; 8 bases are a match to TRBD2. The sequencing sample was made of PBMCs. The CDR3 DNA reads TGTGCCAGCAGTTTGCAGGCGGGAGGTTACTACGAGCAGTACTTC. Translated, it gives CASSLQAGGYYEQYF.